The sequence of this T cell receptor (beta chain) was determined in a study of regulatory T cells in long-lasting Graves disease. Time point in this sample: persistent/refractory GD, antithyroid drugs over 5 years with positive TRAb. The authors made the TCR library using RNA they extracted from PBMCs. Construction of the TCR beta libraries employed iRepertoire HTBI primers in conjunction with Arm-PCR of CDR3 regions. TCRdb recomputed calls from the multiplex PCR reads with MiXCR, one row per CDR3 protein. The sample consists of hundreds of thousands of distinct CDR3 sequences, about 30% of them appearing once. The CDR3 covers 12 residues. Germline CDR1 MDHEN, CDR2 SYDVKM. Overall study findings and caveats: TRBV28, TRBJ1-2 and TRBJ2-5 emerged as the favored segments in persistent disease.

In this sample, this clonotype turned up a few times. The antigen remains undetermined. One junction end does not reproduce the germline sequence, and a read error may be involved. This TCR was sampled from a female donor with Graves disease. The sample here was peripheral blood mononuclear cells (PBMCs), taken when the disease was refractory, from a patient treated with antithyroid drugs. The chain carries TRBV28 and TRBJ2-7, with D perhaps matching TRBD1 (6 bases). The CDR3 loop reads CAGRDTFYEQYF. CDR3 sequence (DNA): TGTGCCGGCAGGGACACGTTCTACGAGCAGTACTTC.